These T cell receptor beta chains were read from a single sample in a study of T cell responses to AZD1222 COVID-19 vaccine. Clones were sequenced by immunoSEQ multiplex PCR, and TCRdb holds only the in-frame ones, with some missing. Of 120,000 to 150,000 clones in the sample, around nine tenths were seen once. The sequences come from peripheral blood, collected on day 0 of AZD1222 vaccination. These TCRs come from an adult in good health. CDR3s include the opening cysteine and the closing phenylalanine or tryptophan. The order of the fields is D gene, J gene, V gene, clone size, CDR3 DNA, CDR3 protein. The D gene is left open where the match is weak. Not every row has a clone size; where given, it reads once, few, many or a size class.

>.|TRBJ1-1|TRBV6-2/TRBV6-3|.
TGTGCCAGCCGTTTAGGGGAACGCATTTTTTTCGGAGCTTTCTTT
CASRLGERIFFGAFF
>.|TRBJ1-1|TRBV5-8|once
TGTGCCAGCAGCAGTCGACGGTCCACTGAAGCTTTCTTT
CASSSRRSTEAFF
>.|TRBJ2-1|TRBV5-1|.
TGCGCCAGCAGCTTATCGGTGGGCGAGCAGTTCTTC
CASSLSVGEQFF
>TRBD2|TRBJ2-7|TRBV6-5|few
TGTGCCAGCAGAGAGCGGGGGGGGTACGAGCAGTACTTC
CASRERGGYEQYF
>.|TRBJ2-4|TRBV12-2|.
TGTGCAAGTCGCCCTCGGAGGGACATTCAGTACTTC
CASRPRRDIQYF
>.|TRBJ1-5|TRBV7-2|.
TGTGCCAGCAGCTTATCAAGAGTTGGGGATCAGCCCCAGCATTTT
CASSLSRVGDQPQHF
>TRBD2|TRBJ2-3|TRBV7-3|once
TGTGCCAGCAGCCATAGCGGGAGCCCCACAGATACGCAGTATTTT
CASSHSGSPTDTQYF
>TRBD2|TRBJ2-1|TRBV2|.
TGTGCCAGCGGACTAGCGGTGACCTACAATGAGCAGTTCTTC
CASGLAVTYNEQFF
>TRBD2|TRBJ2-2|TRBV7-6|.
TGTGCCAGCAGCCAGACTAGCGGGAGGGCCACCGGGGAGCTGTTTTTT
CASSQTSGRATGELFF
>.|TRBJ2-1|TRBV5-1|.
TGCGCCAGCAGCTTGGACCAATCCTACAATGAGCAGTTCTTC
CASSLDQSYNEQFF
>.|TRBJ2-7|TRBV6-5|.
TGTGCCAGCGAGGGAGTCTACGAGCAGTACTTC
CASEGVYEQYF
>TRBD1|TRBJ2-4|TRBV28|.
TGTGCCAGCAGTTCCCCTGCGGGGACAGGGGAGGACATTCAGTACTTC
CASSSPAGTGEDIQYF
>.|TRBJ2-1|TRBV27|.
TGTGCCAGCAGTTCATCGACAGGCACCACCTACAATGAGCAGTTCTTC
CASSSSTGTTYNEQFF
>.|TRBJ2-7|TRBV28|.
TGTGCCAGCAGCCCCACCGGGACTGTCACCTACGAGCAGTACTTC
CASSPTGTVTYEQYF
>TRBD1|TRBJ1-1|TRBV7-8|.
TGTGCCAGCAGCTTAAACCAGGGCAGGGGGAGGACTGAAGCTTTCTTT
CASSLNQGRGRTEAFF
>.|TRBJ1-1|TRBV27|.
TGTGCCAGCAGTCCTTACGATCCTTATCAGGGGTACGACACTGAAGCTTTCTTT
CASSPYDPYQGYDTEAFF
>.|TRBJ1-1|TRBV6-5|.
TGTGCCAGCAAAGTGAGCCGGAACACTGAAGCTTTCTTT
CASKVSRNTEAFF
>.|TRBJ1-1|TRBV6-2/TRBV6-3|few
TGTGCCAGCAGTTCGTCCAGTGAAGCTTTCTTT
CASSSSSEAFF
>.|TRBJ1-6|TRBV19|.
TGTGCCAGTAGTACCCCTTTTGGTACAGGGAAGGATTCACCCCTCCACTTT
CASSTPFGTGKDSPLHF
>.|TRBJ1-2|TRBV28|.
TGTGCCAGCAGTCCTGGATTTACAGCTAACTATGGCTACACCTTC
CASSPGFTANYGYTF